In its sample, the clone carrying this TCR beta chain ranks as medium-sized. What it recognizes is unknown. Full-length variable regions came from constant-region reverse primers plus semi-nested Nested Universal Primer A PCR. Via MiXCR, TCRdb re-called the 5' RACE reads, giving one row per CDR3 protein. The repertoire holds roughly 13,000 distinct CDR3 sequences, with more than 20% as singletons. Notes on the study in general: Tumor Tregs overlapped most with tumor, then blood, naive CD4+ cells. In terms of TCR gene usage, tumor memory CD4+ T cells clustered together with blood and lymph node memory CD4+ cells, as well as with lymph node naive CD4+ cells. The larger cohort examined one V-J beta rearrangement, not whole repertoires.

This CDR3 spans 13 amino acids. V was cut by 3 bases and J by 10 bases, with 13 bases left in between. Germline CDR1 is SGHTA and CDR2 is FQGTGA. This chain uses TRBV7-3 with TRBJ2-1; D uncertain. Sequencing input: naive CD4+ T cells sorted from blood. Subset indicated: naive CD4+ T cells, CD4+CD45RA+CD25-. This TCR derives from a female donor with breast cancer. CDR3: CASSLLGAGEQFF. The CDR3 DNA sequence: TGTGCCAGCAGCTTGCTCGGAGCAGGCGAGCAGTTCTTC.